This TCR beta chain was recovered during a study of T cell repertoires in aging, cancer and after chemotherapy. As regards this clonotype: Its target is not known.

Peripheral blood genomic DNA, not sorted cells or RNA, was the template. Study results and caveats: Rebound thymic output was suggested by rising median generation probability during chemotherapy in each cancer cohort. Compared with age-matched healthy donors, untreated hematological or solid cancer patients showed higher blood TCR clonality.

Rearranged V-D-J TRB sequences were amplified with a mixed TRB-A/B primer pool. TCRdb reanalysed the multiplex PCR reads using MiXCR and keeps one entry per CDR3 protein. Among 4,000 to 4,500 distinct CDR3 sequences listed, about a quarter were seen once. The V segment lost 4 bases and the J segment 3 bases; nucleotides outside the gene matches: 7. The CDR3 is made up of 16 amino acids. Per germline, CDR1 MNHEY and CDR2 SMNVEV (reference sequence). Sequencing was done on a sample of blood. The V gene is TRBV27, the J gene TRBJ2-7, with 12 nucleotides matching TRBD2. The TCR comes from a human donor with a solid tumor. This CDR3 reads CASSSRLAGAGYEQYF. For the CDR3, the DNA is TGTGCCAGCAGTTCCAGACTAGCGGGAGCAGGCTACGAGCAGTACTTC.